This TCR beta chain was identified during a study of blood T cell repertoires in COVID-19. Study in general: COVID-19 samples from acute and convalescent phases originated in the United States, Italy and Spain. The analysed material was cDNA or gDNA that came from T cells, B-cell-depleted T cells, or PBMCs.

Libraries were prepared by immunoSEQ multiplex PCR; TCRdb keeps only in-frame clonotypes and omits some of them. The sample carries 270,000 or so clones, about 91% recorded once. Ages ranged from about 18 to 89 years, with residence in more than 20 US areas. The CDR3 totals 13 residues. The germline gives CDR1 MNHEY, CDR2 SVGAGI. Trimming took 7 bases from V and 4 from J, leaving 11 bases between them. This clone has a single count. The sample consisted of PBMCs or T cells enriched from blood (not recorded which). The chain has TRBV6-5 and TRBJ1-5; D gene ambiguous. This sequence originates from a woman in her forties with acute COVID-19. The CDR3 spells CASTLQVNQPQHF. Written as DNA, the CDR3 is TGTGCCAGCACGTTGCAGGTGAATCAGCCCCAGCATTTT.